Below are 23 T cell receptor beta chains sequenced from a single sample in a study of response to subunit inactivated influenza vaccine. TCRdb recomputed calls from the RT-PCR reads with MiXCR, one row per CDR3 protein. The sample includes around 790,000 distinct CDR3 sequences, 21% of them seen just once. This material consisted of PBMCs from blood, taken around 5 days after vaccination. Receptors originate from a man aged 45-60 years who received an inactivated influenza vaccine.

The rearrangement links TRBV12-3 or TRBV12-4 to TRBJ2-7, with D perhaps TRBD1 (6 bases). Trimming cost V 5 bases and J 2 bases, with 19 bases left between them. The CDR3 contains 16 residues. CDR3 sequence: CASSTLLFGQTYEQYF. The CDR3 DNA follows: TGTGCCAGCAGTACACTCCTGTTCGGACAGACCTACGAGCAGTACTTC.

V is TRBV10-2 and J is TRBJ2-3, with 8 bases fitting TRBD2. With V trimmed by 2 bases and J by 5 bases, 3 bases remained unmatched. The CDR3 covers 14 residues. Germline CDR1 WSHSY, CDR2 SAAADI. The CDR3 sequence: CASSERGGEDTQYF. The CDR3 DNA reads TGCGCCAGCAGTGAGCGGGGGGGGGAAGATACGCAGTATTTT.

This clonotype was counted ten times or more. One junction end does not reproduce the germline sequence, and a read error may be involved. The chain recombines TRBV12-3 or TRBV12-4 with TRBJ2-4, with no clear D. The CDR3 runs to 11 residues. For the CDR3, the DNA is TGCGCCAGCAGCTTGGGGAACATTCAGTACTTC. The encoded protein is CASSLGNIQYF.

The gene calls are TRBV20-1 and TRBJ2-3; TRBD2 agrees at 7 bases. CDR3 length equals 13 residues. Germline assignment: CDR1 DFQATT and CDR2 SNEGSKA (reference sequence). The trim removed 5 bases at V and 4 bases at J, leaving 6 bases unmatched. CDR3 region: CSASRTSADTQYF. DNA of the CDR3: TGCAGTGCTTCCAGGACTAGTGCAGATACGCAGTATTTT.

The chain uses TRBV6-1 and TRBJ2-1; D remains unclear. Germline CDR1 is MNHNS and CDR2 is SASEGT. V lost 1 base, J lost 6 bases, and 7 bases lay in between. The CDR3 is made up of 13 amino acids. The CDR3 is CASSEGPGNEQFF. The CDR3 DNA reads TGTGCCAGCAGTGAAGGTCCTGGCAATGAGCAGTTCTTC.

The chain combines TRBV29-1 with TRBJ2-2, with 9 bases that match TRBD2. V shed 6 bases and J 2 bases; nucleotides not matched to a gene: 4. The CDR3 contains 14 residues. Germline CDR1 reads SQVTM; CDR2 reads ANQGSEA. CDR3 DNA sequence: TGCAGCGTCCGAGCGGGGGGTAACACCGGGGAGCTGTTTTTT. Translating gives CSVRAGGNTGELFF.

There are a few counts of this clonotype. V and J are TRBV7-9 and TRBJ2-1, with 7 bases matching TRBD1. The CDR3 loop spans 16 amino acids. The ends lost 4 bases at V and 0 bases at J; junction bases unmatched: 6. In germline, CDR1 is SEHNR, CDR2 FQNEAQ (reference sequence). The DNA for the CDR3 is TGTGCCAGCAGCTCCCTGGGACAGAGCTCCTACAATGAGCAGTTCTTC. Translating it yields CASSSLGQSSYNEQFF.

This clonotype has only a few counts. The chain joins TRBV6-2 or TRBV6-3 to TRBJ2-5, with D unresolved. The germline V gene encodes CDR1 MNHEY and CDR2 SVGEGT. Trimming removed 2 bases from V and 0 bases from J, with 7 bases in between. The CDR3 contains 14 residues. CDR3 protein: CASSYRSYQETQYF. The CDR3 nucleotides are TGTGCCAGCAGTTACCGCAGCTACCAAGAGACCCAGTACTTC.

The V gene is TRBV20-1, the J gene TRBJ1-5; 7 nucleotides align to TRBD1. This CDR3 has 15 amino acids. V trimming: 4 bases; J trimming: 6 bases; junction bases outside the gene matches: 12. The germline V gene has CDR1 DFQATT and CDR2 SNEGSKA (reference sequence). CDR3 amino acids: CSATPPTGYGQPQHF. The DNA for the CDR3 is TGCAGTGCTACTCCCCCGACAGGGTATGGTCAGCCCCAGCATTTT.

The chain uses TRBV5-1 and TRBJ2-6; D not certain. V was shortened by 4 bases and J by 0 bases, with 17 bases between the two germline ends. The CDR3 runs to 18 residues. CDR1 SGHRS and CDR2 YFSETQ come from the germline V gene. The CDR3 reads CASSPRTAASSGANVLTF. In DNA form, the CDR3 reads TGCGCCAGCAGCCCCCGGACCGCCGCGAGCTCTGGGGCCAACGTCCTGACTTTC. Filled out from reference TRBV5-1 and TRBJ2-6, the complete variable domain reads KAGVTQTPRYLIKTRGQQVTLSCSPISGHRSVSWYQQTPGQGLQFLFEYFSETQRNKGNFPGRFSGRQFSNSRSEMNVSTLELGDSALYLCASSPRTAASSGANVLTFGAGSRLTVL.

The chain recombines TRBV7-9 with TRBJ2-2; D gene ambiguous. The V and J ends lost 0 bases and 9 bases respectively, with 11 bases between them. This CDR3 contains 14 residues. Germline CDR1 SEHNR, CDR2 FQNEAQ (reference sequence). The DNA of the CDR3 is TGTGCCAGCAGCTTAGCGTCTGCCCCCCGGGAGCTGTTTTTT. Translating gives CASSLASAPRELFF.

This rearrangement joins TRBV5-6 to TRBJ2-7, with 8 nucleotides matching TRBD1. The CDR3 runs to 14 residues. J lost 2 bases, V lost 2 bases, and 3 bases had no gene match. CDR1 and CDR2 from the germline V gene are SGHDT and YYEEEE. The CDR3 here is CASSFLDRAYEQYF. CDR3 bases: TGTGCCAGCAGCTTCTTGGACAGGGCCTACGAGCAGTACTTC.

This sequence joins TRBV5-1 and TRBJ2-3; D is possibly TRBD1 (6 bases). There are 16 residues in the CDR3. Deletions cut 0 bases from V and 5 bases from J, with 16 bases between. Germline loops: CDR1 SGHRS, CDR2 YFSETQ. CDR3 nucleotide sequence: TGCGCCAGCAGCTTGGGTGTACAGGGTCGTTTAGATACGCAGTATTTT. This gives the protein CASSLGVQGRLDTQYF.

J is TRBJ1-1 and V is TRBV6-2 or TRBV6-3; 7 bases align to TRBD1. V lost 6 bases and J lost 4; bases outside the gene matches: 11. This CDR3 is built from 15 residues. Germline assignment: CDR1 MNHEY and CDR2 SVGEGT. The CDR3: CASSRGQAVGTEAFF. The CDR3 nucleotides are TGTGCCAGCAGCCGCGGACAGGCGGTAGGCACTGAAGCTTTCTTT.

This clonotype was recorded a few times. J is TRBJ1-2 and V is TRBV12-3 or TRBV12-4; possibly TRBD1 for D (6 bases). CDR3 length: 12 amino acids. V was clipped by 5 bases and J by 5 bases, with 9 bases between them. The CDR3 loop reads CASSGGRYGYTF. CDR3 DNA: TGTGCCAGCAGTGGGGGGCGGTATGGCTACACCTTC.

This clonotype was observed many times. Written as DNA, the CDR3 is TGTGCCAGCAGAGTAGATCTCCATGAGCAGTTCTTC. Its translation: CASRVDLHEQFF. The V call is TRBV12-3 or TRBV12-4, the J call TRBJ2-1; D is ambiguous. Trimming pared 6 bases from V and 8 bases from J, leaving 11 bases between. CDR3 length equals 12 residues.

In DNA, the CDR3 is TGTGCCAGCAACATTTGGGAGGGTACGCAGTATTTT. Translating it yields CASNIWEGTQYF. This chain connects TRBV5-6 to TRBJ2-3; TRBD2 agrees at 7 bases. Germline-derived CDR1 and CDR2 are SGHDT and YYEEEE. The CDR3 length is 12 residues. Germline trimming cut 6 bases from V and 8 bases from J; bases unmatched to any gene: 6. Full variable domain (outside the CDR3, taken from reference TRBV5-6 and TRBJ2-3): DAGVTQSPTHLIKTRGQQVTLRCSPKSGHDTVSWYQQALGQGPQFIFQYYEEEERQRGNFPDRFSGHQFPNYSSELNVNALLLGDSALYLCASNIWEGTQYFGPGTRLTVL.

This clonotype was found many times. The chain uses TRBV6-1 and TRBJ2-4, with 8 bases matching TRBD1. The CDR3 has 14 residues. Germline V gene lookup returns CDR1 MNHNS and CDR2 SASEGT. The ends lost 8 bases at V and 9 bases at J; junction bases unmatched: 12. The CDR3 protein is CASGLGQGKGIQYF. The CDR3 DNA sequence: TGTGCCAGCGGTCTTGGACAGGGAAAGGGCATTCAGTACTTC.

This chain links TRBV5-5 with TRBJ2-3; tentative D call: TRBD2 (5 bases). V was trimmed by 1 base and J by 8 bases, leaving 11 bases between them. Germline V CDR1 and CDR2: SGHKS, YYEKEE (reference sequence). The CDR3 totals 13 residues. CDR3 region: CASSLKGASTQYF. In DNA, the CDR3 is TGTGCCAGCAGCTTGAAGGGAGCAAGTACGCAGTATTTT.

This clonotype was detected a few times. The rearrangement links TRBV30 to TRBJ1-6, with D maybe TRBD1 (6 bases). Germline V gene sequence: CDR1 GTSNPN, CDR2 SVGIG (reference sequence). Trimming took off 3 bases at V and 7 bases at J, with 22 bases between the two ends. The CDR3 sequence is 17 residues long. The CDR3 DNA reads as TGTGCCTGGAGCCTGGGGCAGGGGAGTTCTCGAAATTCACCCCTCCACTTT. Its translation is CAWSLGQGSSRNSPLHF. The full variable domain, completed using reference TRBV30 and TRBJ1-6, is SQTIHQWPATLVQPVGSPLSLECTVEGTSNPNLYWYRQAAGRGLQLLFYSVGIGQISSEVPQNLSASRPQDRQFILSSKKLLLSDSGFYLCAWSLGQGSSRNSPLHFGNGTRLTVT.

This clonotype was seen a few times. The CDR3 here is CSAASGTGGIYEQYF. DNA of the CDR3: TGCAGTGCTGCATCCGGGACAGGGGGCATCTACGAGCAGTACTTC. The gene calls are TRBV20-1 and TRBJ2-7; 12 bases agree with TRBD1. Germline V gene data show CDR1 as DFQATT and CDR2 as SNEGSKA (reference sequence). The V and J ends lost 5 bases and 3 bases, in that order; junction bases with no gene match: 8. This CDR3 spans 15 amino acids.

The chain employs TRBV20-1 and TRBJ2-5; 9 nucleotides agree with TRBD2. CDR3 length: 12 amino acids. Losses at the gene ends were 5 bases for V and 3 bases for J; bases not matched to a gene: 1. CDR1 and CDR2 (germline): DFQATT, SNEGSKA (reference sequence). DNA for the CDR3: TGCAGTGCTCTAGCGGGGAAAGAGACCCAGTACTTC. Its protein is CSALAGKETQYF.

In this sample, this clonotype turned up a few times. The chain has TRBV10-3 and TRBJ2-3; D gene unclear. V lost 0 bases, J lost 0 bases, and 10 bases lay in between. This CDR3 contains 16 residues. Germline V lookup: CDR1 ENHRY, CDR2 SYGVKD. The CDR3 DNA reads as TGTGCCATCAGTGAGTCTGGCTACACTAGCACAGATACGCAGTATTTT. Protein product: CAISESGYTSTDTQYF.